Following are 9 T cell receptor beta chains from one sample sequenced in a study of follicular helper T cells after annual influenza vaccination. Sequenced by immunoSEQ multiplex PCR; TCRdb stores in-frame clones only, minus some. The sample records more than 10,000 clones, about four fifths being singletons. Time point defined: 2014-2015 season, pre-vaccination. The sample here was CXCR5- memory CD4+ T cells sorted from blood, taken on the day of influenza vaccination. The receptors derive from an adult who received the influenza vaccine.

The gene calls are TRBV7-9 and TRBJ2-1, with 10 bases identical to TRBD2. V lost 2 bases to trimming and J lost 8 bases; unmatched junction nucleotides: 6. Germline values: CDR1 SEHNR, CDR2 FQNEAQ (reference sequence). This CDR3 has 15 residues. DNA of the CDR3: TGTGCCAGCAGCTTAAGCGGGAGGGCAACCGATGAGCAGTTCTTC. Its protein is CASSLSGRATDEQFF. Full variable domain (outside the CDR3, taken from reference TRBV7-9 and TRBJ2-1): DTGVSQNPRHKITKRGQNVTFRCDPISEHNRLYWYRQTLGQGPEFLTYFQNEAQLEKSRLLSDRFSAERPKGSFSTLEIQRTEQGDSAMYLCASSLSGRATDEQFFGPGTRLTVL.

The chain joins TRBV6-1 to TRBJ2-3; D ambiguous. Looked up from germline, CDR1 is MNHNS and CDR2 is SASEGT. The CDR3 spans 14 residues. V was clipped by 7 bases and J by 0 bases, with 11 bases between them. CDR3 amino acids: CASNRFRSTDTQYF. For the CDR3, the DNA is TGTGCCAGCAATCGATTCCGGAGCACAGATACGCAGTATTTT.

The chain recombines TRBV7-6 with TRBJ2-7, with 12 bases identical to TRBD2. Germline V gives CDR1 SGHVS, CDR2 FNYEAQ. There are 17 residues in the CDR3. V shed 0 bases and J 4 bases; nucleotides not matched to a gene: 7. In nucleotides, the CDR3 is TGTGCCAGCAGCTTAGCCACGGGGCTAGCGGGGGGGTACGAGCAGTACTTC. Encoded protein: CASSLATGLAGGYEQYF.

This clone was seen a handful of times. This sequence joins TRBV5-4 and TRBJ1-4; 10 positions match TRBD1. Germline CDR1 reads SGHNT; CDR2 reads YYREEE (reference sequence). Losses at the gene ends were 4 bases for V and 8 bases for J; bases not matched to a gene: 5. The CDR3 spans 14 residues. CDR3 sequence: CASSAGQGIEKLFF. The CDR3 nucleotides read TGTGCCAGCAGCGCGGGACAGGGGATAGAAAAACTGTTTTTT.

The rearrangement links TRBV29-1 to TRBJ2-5, with a weak D call TRBD1 (6 bases). This CDR3 is built from 13 residues. Deletions cut 4 bases from V and 5 bases from J, with 14 bases between. CDR1 SQVTM and CDR2 ANQGSEA come from the germline V gene. CDR3 DNA: TGCAGCGTTGGAGAACAGGGTATGGAGACCCAGTACTTC. It codes for CSVGEQGMETQYF.

The genes are TRBV4-2 and TRBJ2-4, with D possibly matching TRBD2 (6 bases). V was trimmed by 6 bases and J by 2 bases, leaving 11 bases between them. CDR1 and CDR2 (germline): LGHNA, YNFKEQ. This CDR3 is 14 amino acids long. The CDR3 DNA follows: TGTGCCAGCAGTGGGACTTCAACCAAAAACATTCAGTACTTC. Amino acids: CASSGTSTKNIQYF.

V gene TRBV19 combines with J gene TRBJ2-3; 7 bases are shared with TRBD1. Germline V gene data show CDR1 as LNHDA and CDR2 as SQIVND (reference sequence). The CDR3 sequence is 14 residues long. J was trimmed by 0 bases and V by 6 bases; bases with no gene match: 3. DNA of the CDR3: TGTGCCAGTAGGGACAGGCGTAGCACAGATACGCAGTATTTT. Its protein is CASRDRRSTDTQYF.

The chain carries TRBV19 and TRBJ2-1, with 12 bases matching TRBD2. V was pared by 1 base and J by 14 bases, with 9 bases of the junction left unmatched. Germline-derived CDR1 and CDR2 are LNHDA and SQIVND (reference sequence). The CDR3 is 15 residues long. The DNA for the CDR3 is TGTGCCAGTAGTATAGGTTCTAGCGGGAGGGCCGGGGAGTTCTTC. Translation: CASSIGSSGRAGEFF.

The CDR3 sequence is CASSPRGGGPYSNQPQHF. The CDR3 DNA sequence: TGTGCCAGCTCGCCCCGCGGAGGGGGCCCGTATAGCAATCAGCCCCAGCATTTT. The J gene is TRBJ1-5, the V gene TRBV18; 7 bases are shared with TRBD1. Trimming removed 6 bases from V and 0 bases from J; junction bases left unmatched: 14. CDR3 length: 18 residues. Germline CDR1 reads KGHSH; CDR2 reads LQKENI.